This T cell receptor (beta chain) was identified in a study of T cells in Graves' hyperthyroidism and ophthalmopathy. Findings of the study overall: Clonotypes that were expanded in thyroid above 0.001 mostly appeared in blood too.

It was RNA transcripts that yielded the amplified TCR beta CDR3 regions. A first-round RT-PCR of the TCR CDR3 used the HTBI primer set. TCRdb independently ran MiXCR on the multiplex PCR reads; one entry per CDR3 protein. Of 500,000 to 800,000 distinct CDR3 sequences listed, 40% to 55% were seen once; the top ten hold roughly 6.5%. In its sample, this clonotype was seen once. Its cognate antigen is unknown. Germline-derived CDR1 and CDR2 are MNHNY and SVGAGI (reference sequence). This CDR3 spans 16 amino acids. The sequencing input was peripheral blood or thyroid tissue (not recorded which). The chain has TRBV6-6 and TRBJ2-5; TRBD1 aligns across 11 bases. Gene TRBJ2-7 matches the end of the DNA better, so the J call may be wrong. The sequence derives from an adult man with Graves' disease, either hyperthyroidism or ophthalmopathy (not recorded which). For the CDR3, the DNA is TGTGCCAGCAGTCGGACAGGGGGCGACTCTTCCTACGAGCAGTACTTC. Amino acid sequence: CASSRTGGDSSYEQYF.